Presented here are 32 T cell receptor beta chains from one specimen sequenced in a study of blood T cells in healthy people across ages. A sample-barcoded 5' primer and a J-beta primer mix were used in a second PCR of roughly 7 to 11 cycles. TCRdb reprocessed the 5' RACE reads via MiXCR and lists one record per CDR3 protein. The data show roughly 800,000 distinct CDR3 sequences, around a quarter seen once. This same sample was also taken into another study, of T cells of mothers and their children.

The sample consisted of blood. Receptors originate from a boy between 10 and 17 years old in good health.

The chain is built from TRBV30 and TRBJ1-2, with 8 nucleotides matching TRBD1. The CDR3 covers 15 residues. The germline CDR1 and CDR2 sequences are GTSNPN and SVGIG (reference sequence). J lost 8 bases, V lost 2 bases, and 13 bases had no gene match. CDR3 in amino acids: CAWSQGKDRGRGYTF. The DNA of the CDR3 is TGTGCCTGGAGTCAAGGAAAAGACAGGGGACGGGGCTACACCTTC.

In DNA, the CDR3 is TGTGCCAGCAGTGATGTGGCGGGGGGGTTCAATGAGCAGTTCTTC. This codes for CASSDVAGGFNEQFF. The rearrangement uses TRBV2 and TRBJ2-7; 9 bases are shared with TRBD2. The better agreement between TRBJ2-1 and the DNA end casts doubt on the J call. Germline lookup yields CDR1 SNHLY and CDR2 FYNNEI. The CDR3 totals 15 residues.

This clonotype was detected only a few times. The V gene is TRBV28, the J gene TRBJ2-7, with 8 bases matching TRBD1. The V gene's germline CDR1 is MDHEN and CDR2 SYDVKM. V lost 3 bases, J lost 4 bases, and 8 bases stayed unmatched. The CDR3 covers 15 residues. The CDR3, as DNA: TGTGCCAGCAGTTTCTTGACAGGGGAAGGGTACGAGCAGTACTTC. The encoded protein is CASSFLTGEGYEQYF.

The chain recombines TRBV7-9 with TRBJ1-1; D not certain. The CDR3 is 13 amino acids. Germline CDR1 is SEHNR and CDR2 is FQNEAQ (reference sequence). The V end was cut by 5 bases, the J end by 1 base, with 8 bases between. CDR3 bases: TGTGCCAGCAGCCCGGAAGCGAACACTGAAGCTTTCTTT. Translation: CASSPEANTEAFF.

The rearrangement links TRBV15 to TRBJ2-5; 9 positions match TRBD2. Germline V lookup: CDR1 LNHNV, CDR2 YYDKDF (reference sequence). The CDR3 totals 16 residues. Germline trimming cut 1 base from V and 5 bases from J; bases unmatched to any gene: 8. The CDR3: CATSRGSRGGLETQYF. The CDR3, as DNA: TGTGCCACCAGCAGAGGGTCGCGGGGGGGCCTGGAGACCCAGTACTTC.

This clonotype has only a few counts. This sequence joins TRBV3-1 and TRBJ2-3, with 11 bases identical to TRBD2. This CDR3 region has 17 residues. From germline, CDR1 is LGHDT and CDR2 YNNKEL (reference sequence). Unmatched junction bases numbered 5, after V lost 3 bases and J lost 0 bases. This CDR3 reads CASSQITSGRSTDTQYF. CDR3 in DNA: TGTGCCAGCAGCCAGATCACTAGCGGGAGAAGCACAGATACGCAGTATTTT.

This clonotype was seen a few times. The chain uses TRBV7-9 and TRBJ2-1, with 8 nucleotides matching TRBD2. The CDR3 is 14 amino acids. CDR1 is SEHNR and CDR2 is FQNEAQ in the germline V gene (reference sequence). With 1 base clipped from V and 8 bases from J, the junction kept 4 bases outside the gene matches. The CDR3 spells CASSLVSGGDEQFF. The CDR3 DNA reads TGTGCCAGCAGCTTAGTCAGCGGGGGCGATGAGCAGTTCTTC.

This chain connects TRBV4-1 to TRBJ2-7, with 9 bases identical to TRBD2. There are 18 residues in the CDR3. Germline trimming cut 0 bases from V and 2 bases from J; bases unmatched to any gene: 11. Germline assignment: CDR1 MGHRA and CDR2 YSYEKL. The CDR3: CASSQDRTSAGLPYEQYF. The CDR3 DNA reads TGCGCCAGCAGCCAAGATAGGACTAGCGCGGGCCTTCCCTACGAGCAGTACTTC.

The rearrangement links TRBV29-1 to TRBJ2-1; a weak D match, TRBD1 (6 bases). The J call may be wrong; the DNA end is better matched by TRBJ2-7. The CDR3 is 14 residues long. The germline V gene has CDR1 SQVTM and CDR2 ANQGSEA. CDR3 region: CSVAPGHASYEQYF. CDR3 nucleotides: TGCAGCGTAGCGCCGGGACACGCTTCCTACGAGCAGTACTTC.

This clonotype was seen more than once but under ten times. The genes are TRBV20-1 and TRBJ1-4, with D perhaps TRBD1 (5 bases). Germline values: CDR1 DFQATT, CDR2 SNEGSKA (reference sequence). Trimming pared 5 bases from V and 5 bases from J, leaving 15 bases between. The CDR3 extends over 14 amino acids. The CDR3 DNA sequence: TGCAGTGCTCCGTCTCCGGGACTCAATGAAAAACTGTTTTTT. This gives the protein CSAPSPGLNEKLFF.

In its sample, this clonotype was seen a few times. The rearrangement uses TRBV5-1 and TRBJ1-4, with a possible D match to TRBD1 (6 bases). Per germline, CDR1 SGHRS and CDR2 YFSETQ. The V gene lost 5 bases and the J gene lost 0 bases, with 17 bases spanning the gap. There are 17 residues in the CDR3. The CDR3 coding sequence is TGCGCCAGCAGTTCCGGGACACTTTCTGCAACTAATGAAAAACTGTTTTTT. Its translation: CASSSGTLSATNEKLFF.

This clonotype showed up just a few times. V usage is TRBV29-1 and J usage is TRBJ2-7; D ambiguous. Deletions cut 4 bases from V and 0 bases from J, with 13 bases between. Germline lookup yields CDR1 SQVTM and CDR2 ANQGSEA. The CDR3 totals 14 residues. The CDR3 bases are TGCAGCGTTGTTCACGGTCGAGTCTCCTACGAGCAGTACTTC. Protein product: CSVVHGRVSYEQYF.

This clonotype was observed a handful of times. This chain uses TRBV14 with TRBJ1-1; perhaps TRBD1 as D (5 bases). The V gene lost 2 bases and the J gene lost 5 bases, with 15 bases spanning the gap. The CDR3 has 15 amino acids. Germline CDR1 reads SGHDN; CDR2 reads FVKESK. In DNA, the CDR3 is TGTGCCAGCAGCCAACTTAGGGGAACGCTAACTGAAGCTTTCTTT. Protein: CASSQLRGTLTEAFF.

The sample holds a few counts of this clonotype. The CDR3 DNA sequence: TGTGCCAGCAGCGTCGCTGGGGCCATTGGGGGGAATGAGCAGTTCTTC. Amino acids: CASSVAGAIGGNEQFF. The gene calls are TRBV7-3 and TRBJ2-1; D perhaps matches TRBD2 (6 bases). The germline V gene encodes CDR1 SGHTA and CDR2 FQGTGA. Trimming cost V 5 bases and J 7 bases, with 21 bases left between them. This CDR3 is built from 16 residues.

The table lists this clonotype with a few counts. The genes are TRBV10-3 and TRBJ1-2, with D possibly matching TRBD1 (5 bases). The CDR3 is 12 residues long. The V gene's germline CDR1 is ENHRY and CDR2 SYGVKD. V lost 8 bases, J lost 2 bases, and 9 bases lay in between. The CDR3 here is CAIGGANYGYTF. The CDR3, as DNA: TGTGCCATCGGAGGGGCCAACTATGGCTACACCTTC.

The J gene is TRBJ2-2, the V gene TRBV15; D gene uncertain. The germline V gene encodes CDR1 LNHNV and CDR2 YYDKDF (reference sequence). The V and J ends lost 0 bases and 6 bases respectively, with 5 bases between them. There are 13 residues in the CDR3. CDR3 nucleotides: TGTGCCACCAGCAGAGATCTTGCCGGGGAGCTGTTTTTT. It yields the protein CATSRDLAGELFF.

The CDR3 is CASSLVRSIQYF. The CDR3 DNA is TGTGCCAGCAGCTTAGTTCGCAGCATTCAGTACTTC. V gene TRBV7-2 combines with J gene TRBJ2-4; D unclear. Germline values: CDR1 SGHTA, CDR2 FQGNSA. The CDR3 totals 12 residues. V lost 1 base, J lost 9 bases, and 7 bases lay in between.

This clonotype was picked up a small number of times. The rearrangement links TRBV29-1 to TRBJ2-7, with TRBD1 matching over 9 bases. V lost 6 bases to trimming and J lost 4 bases; unmatched junction nucleotides: 7. Germline loops: CDR1 SQVTM, CDR2 ANQGSEA. The CDR3 length is 13 residues. CDR3 sequence reads: CSVRTGDGYEQYF. The DNA for the CDR3 is TGCAGCGTGCGGACAGGGGATGGGTACGAGCAGTACTTC.

The chain combines TRBV7-9 with TRBJ2-6; D may be TRBD1 (6 bases). The CDR3 consists of 16 residues. V lost 4 bases and J lost 12, with 22 bases in between. Germline values: CDR1 SEHNR, CDR2 FQNEAQ (reference sequence). The CDR3 loop reads CASSSYRVPGGGVLTF. The CDR3 coding sequence is TGTGCCAGCAGCTCATACAGGGTCCCTGGGGGTGGCGTCCTGACTTTC.

The chain joins TRBV3-1 to TRBJ2-3; 11 positions match TRBD2. J lost 4 bases, V lost 3 bases, and 9 bases had no gene match. CDR1 LGHDT and CDR2 YNNKEL come from the germline V gene (reference sequence). The CDR3 sequence is 17 residues long. The CDR3 here is CASSQDIAGGWADTQYF. DNA of the CDR3: TGTGCCAGCAGCCAGGATATAGCGGGAGGGTGGGCAGATACGCAGTATTTT.

The V gene is TRBV20-1, the J gene TRBJ2-2, with D possibly TRBD2 on 5 matching bases. Germline values: CDR1 DFQATT, CDR2 SNEGSKA (reference sequence). The CDR3 has 16 residues. V dropped 0 bases and J dropped 0 bases, with 11 bases sitting between them. The CDR3, as DNA: TGCAGTGCTAGAGATCCCGCGGGTGCGAACACCGGGGAGCTGTTTTTT. Translation gives CSARDPAGANTGELFF.

This chain uses TRBV27 with TRBJ1-6; D unresolved. The CDR3 is made up of 14 amino acids. From germline, CDR1 is MNHEY and CDR2 SMNVEV (reference sequence). V was pared by 7 bases and J by 9 bases, with 16 bases between. The CDR3 spells CASTPRRYGSPLHF. In nucleotides, the CDR3 is TGTGCCAGCACACCTAGGCGGTATGGTTCACCCCTCCACTTT.

The chain links TRBV2 to TRBJ2-2, with D perhaps being TRBD1 or TRBD2 (6 bases each). Between the trimmed V and J ends, which lost 3 bases and 3 bases, there was a span of 17 bases. The germline V gene has CDR1 SNHLY and CDR2 FYNNEI. This CDR3 is built from 17 residues. The CDR3 nucleotides read TGTGCCAGCAGTGACATCCGTCCGGGGGCTTACACCGGGGAGCTGTTTTTT. This codes for CASSDIRPGAYTGELFF.

This sequence joins TRBV7-8 and TRBJ2-5, with a possible D match to TRBD1 (7 bases). Germline loops: CDR1 SGHVS, CDR2 FQNEAQ. V was clipped by 5 bases and J by 4 bases, with 14 bases between them. This CDR3 is 14 amino acids long. CDR3 region: CASSLRGVLETQYF. CDR3 in DNA: TGTGCCAGCAGCCTCAGGGGGGTTTTAGAGACCCAGTACTTC.

This clonotype was seen more than once but under ten times. The chain joins TRBV7-9 to TRBJ2-3; 11 bases map to TRBD2. Germline lookup yields CDR1 SEHNR and CDR2 FQNEAQ (reference sequence). The ends lost 1 base at V and 2 bases at J; junction bases unmatched: 2. This CDR3 is 16 amino acids long. CDR3 loop: CASSLGLAGLTDTQYF. The CDR3 coding sequence is TGTGCCAGCAGCTTAGGACTAGCGGGGCTCACAGATACGCAGTATTTT.

The table lists this clonotype with a few counts. CDR3 DNA sequence: TGCGCCAGCAGCTGGGATGGACCTCCGGGGGAGCAGTACTTC. Amino acids: CASSWDGPPGEQYF. The chain carries TRBV5-1 and TRBJ2-7, with a weak D call TRBD2 (5 bases). The CDR3 is 14 residues long. The V end was cut by 3 bases, the J end by 7 bases, with 17 bases between. The V gene's germline CDR1 is SGHRS and CDR2 YFSETQ.

This clonotype was recorded only once. V gene TRBV7-9 combines with J gene TRBJ2-5, with D possibly matching TRBD2 (5 bases). Trimming removed 3 bases from V and 2 bases from J, with 13 bases in between. The CDR3 is 15 amino acids. The germline V gene has CDR1 SEHNR and CDR2 FQNEAQ (reference sequence). The CDR3 bases are TGTGCCAGCAGCTTGGGTCGGACTGGGCAAGAGACCCAGTACTTC. Translated: CASSLGRTGQETQYF.

The chain joins TRBV21-1 to TRBJ2-3; the table gives TRBD1 as D, unverified against the DNA. TRBV21-1 is listed as a pseudogene. This CDR3 has 21 residues. In nucleotides, the CDR3 is TGTGCCAGCAGCAAAGACCGGACAGGGAGTCGCCGTCCTTCTAGCACAGATACGCAGTATTTT. It yields the protein CASSKDRTGSRRPSSTDTQYF.

V usage is TRBV10-3 and J usage is TRBJ2-5, with a possible D match to TRBD2 (6 bases). V was pared by 8 bases and J by 1 base, with 11 bases between. CDR3 size: 13 residues. Germline V gene data show CDR1 as ENHRY and CDR2 as SYGVKD. This CDR3 is CAISDSGQETQYF. CDR3 DNA: TGTGCCATCTCCGATAGCGGCCAAGAGACCCAGTACTTC.

V usage is TRBV29-1 and J usage is TRBJ2-3; 10 positions agree with TRBD2. The CDR3 loop spans 14 amino acids. V lost 6 bases, J lost 3 bases, and 6 bases stayed unmatched. Germline CDR1 is SQVTM and CDR2 is ANQGSEA. CDR3 coding DNA: TGCAGCGTGGTAGCGGGAGGCGAAACAGATACGCAGTATTTT. This translates into CSVVAGGETDTQYF.

The genes are TRBV3-1 and TRBJ2-1; 8 nucleotides line up with TRBD2. Germline trimming cut 4 bases from V and 8 bases from J; bases unmatched to any gene: 10. In germline, CDR1 is LGHDT, CDR2 YNNKEL (reference sequence). This CDR3 region has 15 residues. The CDR3 region is CASSLWVAGFHEQFF. CDR3 bases: TGTGCCAGCAGCCTATGGGTAGCGGGGTTCCATGAGCAGTTCTTC.

This clonotype was seen a few times. CDR3 nucleotides: TGTGCCAGCAGCTTATCCCAGCAGGGTCTCGAAGAGACCCAGTACTTC. Translating it yields CASSLSQQGLEETQYF. The V call is TRBV7-8, the J call TRBJ2-5; D possibly corresponds to TRBD1 (5 bases). The germline V gene has CDR1 SGHVS and CDR2 FQNEAQ. Deletions cut 2 bases from V and 3 bases from J, with 16 bases between. CDR3 length equals 16 residues.